This note documents a single T cell receptor beta chain sequence. The source of the sample is a study of CD8 T cells in Susac syndrome. Turning to the study itself: Treatment status at blood draw for the Susac syndrome patients was therapy-naive, corticosteroids, or intravenous immunoglobulin alone.

After extraction with the RNeasy kit, roughly 0.5 to 1 ug of the RNA was reverse transcribed using random hexamers. The immunoSEQ assay covered 54 Vbeta and 13 Jbeta segments for CDR3. Using its own MiXCR run on the immunoSEQ multiplex PCR reads, TCRdb lists one record per CDR3 protein. The sample yields around 130,000 distinct CDR3 sequences, 96% seen once. Negative isolation was used for CD8+ and CD4+ T cells and FACS enrichment for TEMRA cells. The sample was CD4+ T cells from PBMCs. This receptor was identified in a human donor with Susac syndrome.

This CDR3 reads CATSEPHTDTQYF. The CDR3 region has the DNA TGTGCCACCAGTGAACCACACACAGATACGCAGTATTTT. The chain links TRBV24-1 to TRBJ2-3, with D unresolved. Looked up from germline, CDR1 is KGHDR and CDR2 is SFDVKD. There are 13 residues in the CDR3. The V gene lost 4 bases and the J gene lost 2 bases, with 6 bases spanning the gap.